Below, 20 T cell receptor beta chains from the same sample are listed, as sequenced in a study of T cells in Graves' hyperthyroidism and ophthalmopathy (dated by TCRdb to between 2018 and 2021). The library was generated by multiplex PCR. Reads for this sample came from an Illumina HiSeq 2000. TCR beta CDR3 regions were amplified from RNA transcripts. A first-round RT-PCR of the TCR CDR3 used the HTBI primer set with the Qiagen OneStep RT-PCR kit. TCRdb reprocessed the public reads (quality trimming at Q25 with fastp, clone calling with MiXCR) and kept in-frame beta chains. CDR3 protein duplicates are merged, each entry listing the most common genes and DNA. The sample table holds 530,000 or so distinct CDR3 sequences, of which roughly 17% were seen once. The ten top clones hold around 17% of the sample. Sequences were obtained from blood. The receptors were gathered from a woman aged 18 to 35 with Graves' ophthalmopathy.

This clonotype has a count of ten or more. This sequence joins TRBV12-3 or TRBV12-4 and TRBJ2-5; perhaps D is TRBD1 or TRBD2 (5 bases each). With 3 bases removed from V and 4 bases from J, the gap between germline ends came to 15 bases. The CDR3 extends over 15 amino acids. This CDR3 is CASSLAGTVRETQYF. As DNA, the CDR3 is TGTGCCAGCAGTTTGGCAGGGACGGTGAGAGAGACCCAGTACTTC.

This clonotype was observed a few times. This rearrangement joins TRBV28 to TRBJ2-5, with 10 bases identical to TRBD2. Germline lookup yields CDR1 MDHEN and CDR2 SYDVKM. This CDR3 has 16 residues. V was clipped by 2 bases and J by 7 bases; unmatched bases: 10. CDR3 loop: CASSLATSGFDGTQYF. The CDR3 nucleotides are TGTGCCAGCAGTTTAGCGACTAGCGGGTTCGATGGGACCCAGTACTTC.

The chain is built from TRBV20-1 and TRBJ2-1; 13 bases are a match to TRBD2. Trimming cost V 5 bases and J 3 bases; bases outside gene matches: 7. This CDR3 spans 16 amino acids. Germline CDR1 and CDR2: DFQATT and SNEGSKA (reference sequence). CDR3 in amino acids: CSAVPGLAGLYNEQFF. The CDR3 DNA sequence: TGCAGTGCTGTCCCGGGACTAGCGGGACTCTACAATGAGCAGTTCTTC.

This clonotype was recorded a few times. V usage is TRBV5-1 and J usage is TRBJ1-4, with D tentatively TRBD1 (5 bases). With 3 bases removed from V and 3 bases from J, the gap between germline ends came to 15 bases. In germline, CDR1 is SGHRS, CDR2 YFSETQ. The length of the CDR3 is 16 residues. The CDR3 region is CASSYGRATANEKLFF. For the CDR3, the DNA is TGCGCCAGCAGCTACGGCAGGGCTACAGCTAATGAAAAACTGTTTTTT. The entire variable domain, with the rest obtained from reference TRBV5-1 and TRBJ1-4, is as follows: KAGVTQTPRYLIKTRGQQVTLSCSPISGHRSVSWYQQTPGQGLQFLFEYFSETQRNKGNFPGRFSGRQFSNSRSEMNVSTLELGDSALYLCASSYGRATANEKLFFGSGTQLSVL.

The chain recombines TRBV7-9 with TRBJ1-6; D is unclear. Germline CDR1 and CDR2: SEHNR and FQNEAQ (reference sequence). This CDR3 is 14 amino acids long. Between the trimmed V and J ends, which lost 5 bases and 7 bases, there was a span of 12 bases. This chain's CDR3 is CASSPPGRNSPLHF. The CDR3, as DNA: TGTGCCAGCAGCCCGCCGGGTAGGAATTCACCCCTCCACTTT.

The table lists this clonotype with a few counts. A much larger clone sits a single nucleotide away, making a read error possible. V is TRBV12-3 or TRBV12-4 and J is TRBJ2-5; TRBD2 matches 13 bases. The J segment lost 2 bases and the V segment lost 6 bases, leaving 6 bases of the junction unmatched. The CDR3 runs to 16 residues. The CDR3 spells CASRSGLAGEQETQYF. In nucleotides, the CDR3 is TGTGCCAGCAGATCCGGACTAGCGGGAGAACAAGAGACCCAGTACTTC.

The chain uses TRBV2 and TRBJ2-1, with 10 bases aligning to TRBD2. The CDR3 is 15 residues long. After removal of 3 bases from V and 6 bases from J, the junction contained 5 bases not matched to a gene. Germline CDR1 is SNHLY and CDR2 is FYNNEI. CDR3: CASSEASGRGNEQFF. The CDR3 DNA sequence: TGTGCCAGCAGTGAGGCTAGCGGGAGAGGCAATGAGCAGTTCTTC. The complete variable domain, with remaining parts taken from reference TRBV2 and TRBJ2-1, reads EPEVTQTPSHQVTQMGQEVILRCVPISNHLYFYWYRQILGQKVEFLVSFYNNEISEKSEIFDDQFSVERPDGSNFTLKIRSTKLEDSAMYFCASSEASGRGNEQFFGPGTRLTVL.

The CDR3 DNA follows: TGCAGTGCTAGCACTAGTCTAACACAAATCTACAATGAGCAGTTCTTC. Amino acid sequence: CSASTSLTQIYNEQFF. This chain joins TRBV20-1 and TRBJ2-1; TRBD2 is a possible D gene (5 bases). The CDR3 loop spans 16 amino acids. Trimming left V 3 bases short and J 3 bases short, with 18 bases between. Germline values: CDR1 DFQATT, CDR2 SNEGSKA (reference sequence).

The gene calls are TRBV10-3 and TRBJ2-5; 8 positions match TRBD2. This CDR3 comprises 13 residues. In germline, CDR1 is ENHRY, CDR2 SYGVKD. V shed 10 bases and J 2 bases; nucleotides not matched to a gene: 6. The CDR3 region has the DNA TGTGCCACCGCGGGGGGAGGGCAAGAGACCCAGTACTTC. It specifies CATAGGGQETQYF.

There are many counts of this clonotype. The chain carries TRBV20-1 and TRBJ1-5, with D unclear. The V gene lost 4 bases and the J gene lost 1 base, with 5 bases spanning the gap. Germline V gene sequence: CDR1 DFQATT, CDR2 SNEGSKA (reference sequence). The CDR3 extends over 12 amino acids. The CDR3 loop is CSAKGSNQPQHF. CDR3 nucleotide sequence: TGCAGTGCTAAAGGGAGCAATCAGCCCCAGCATTTT.

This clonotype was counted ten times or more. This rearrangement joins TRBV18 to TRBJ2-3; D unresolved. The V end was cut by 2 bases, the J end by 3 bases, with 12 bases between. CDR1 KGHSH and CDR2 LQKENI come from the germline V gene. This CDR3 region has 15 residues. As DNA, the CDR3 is TGTGCCAGCTCACCAATCTTAGGAAGGACAGATACGCAGTATTTT. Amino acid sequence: CASSPILGRTDTQYF.

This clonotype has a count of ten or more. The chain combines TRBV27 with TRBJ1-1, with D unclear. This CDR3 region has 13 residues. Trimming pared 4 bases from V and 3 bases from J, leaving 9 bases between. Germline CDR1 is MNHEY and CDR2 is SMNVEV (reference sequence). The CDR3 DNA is TGTGCCAGCAGTTCAATACGGCACACTGAAGCTTTCTTT. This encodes CASSSIRHTEAFF.

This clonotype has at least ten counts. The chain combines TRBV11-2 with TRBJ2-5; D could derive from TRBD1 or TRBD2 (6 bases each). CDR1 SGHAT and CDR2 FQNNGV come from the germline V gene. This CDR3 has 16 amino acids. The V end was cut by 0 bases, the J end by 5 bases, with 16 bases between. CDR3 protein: CASSLDSTGAGETQYF. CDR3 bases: TGTGCCAGCAGCTTAGATTCAACGGGGGCTGGGGAGACCCAGTACTTC.

The CDR3 bases are TGTGCCAGCAGCTTAGGGCGGGGCAAAGCTTTCTTT. It yields the protein CASSLGRGKAFF. The chain couples TRBV13 to TRBJ1-1; a possible D gene is TRBD1 (5 bases). There are 12 residues in the CDR3. Per germline, CDR1 PRHDT and CDR2 FYEKMQ (reference sequence). Trimming took 0 bases from V and 9 from J, leaving 8 bases between them.

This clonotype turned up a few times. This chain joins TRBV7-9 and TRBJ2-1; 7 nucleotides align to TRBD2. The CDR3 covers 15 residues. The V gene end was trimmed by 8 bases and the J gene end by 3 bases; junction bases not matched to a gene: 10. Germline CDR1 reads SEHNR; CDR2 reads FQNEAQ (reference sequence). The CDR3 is CASPPSAGVYNEQFF. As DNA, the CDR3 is TGTGCCAGCCCCCCTAGCGCGGGAGTCTACAATGAGCAGTTCTTC. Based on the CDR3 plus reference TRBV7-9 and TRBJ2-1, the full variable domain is DTGVSQNPRHKITKRGQNVTFRCDPISEHNRLYWYRQTLGQGPEFLTYFQNEAQLEKSRLLSDRFSAERPKGSFSTLEIQRTEQGDSAMYLCASPPSAGVYNEQFFGPGTRLTVL.

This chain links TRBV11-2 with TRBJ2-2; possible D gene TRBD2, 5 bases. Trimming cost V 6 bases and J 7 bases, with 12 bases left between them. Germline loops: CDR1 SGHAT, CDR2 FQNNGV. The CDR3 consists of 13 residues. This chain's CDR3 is CASSRARGGELFF. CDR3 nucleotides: TGTGCCAGCAGTAGAGCCCGGGGCGGGGAGCTGTTTTTT.

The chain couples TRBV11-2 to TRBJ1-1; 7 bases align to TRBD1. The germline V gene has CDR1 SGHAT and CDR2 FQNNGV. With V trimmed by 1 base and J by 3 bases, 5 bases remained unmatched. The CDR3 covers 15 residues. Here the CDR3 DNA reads TGTGCCAGCAGCTTAGCTGACAGGGCCGACACTGAAGCTTTCTTT. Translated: CASSLADRADTEAFF. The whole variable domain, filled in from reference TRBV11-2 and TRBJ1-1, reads EAGVAQSPRYKIIEKRQSVAFWCNPISGHATLYWYQQILGQGPKLLIQFQNNGVVDDSQLPKDRFSAERLKGVDSTLKIQPAKLEDSAVYLCASSLADRADTEAFFGQGTRLTVV.

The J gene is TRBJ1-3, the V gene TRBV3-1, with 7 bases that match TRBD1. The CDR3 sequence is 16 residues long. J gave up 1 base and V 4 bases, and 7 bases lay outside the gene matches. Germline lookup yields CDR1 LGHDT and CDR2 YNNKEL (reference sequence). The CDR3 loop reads CASSRSRGSSGNTIYF. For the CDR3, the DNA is TGTGCCAGCAGCCGGAGCAGGGGGTCTTCTGGAAACACCATATATTTT. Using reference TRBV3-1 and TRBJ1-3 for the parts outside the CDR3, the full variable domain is DTAVSQTPKYLVTQMGNDKSIKCEQNLGHDTMYWYKQDSKKFLKIMFSYNNKELIINETVPNRFSPKSPDKAHLNLHINSLELGDSAVYFCASSRSRGSSGNTIYFGEGSWLTVV.

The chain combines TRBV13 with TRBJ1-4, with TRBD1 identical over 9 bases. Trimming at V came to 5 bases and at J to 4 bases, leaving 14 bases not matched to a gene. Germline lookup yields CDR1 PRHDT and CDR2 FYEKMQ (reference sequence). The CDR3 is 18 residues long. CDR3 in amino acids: CASSTHSQGAPSNEKLFF. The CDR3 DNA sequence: TGTGCCAGCAGCACTCATTCACAGGGGGCGCCCAGTAATGAAAAACTGTTTTTT.

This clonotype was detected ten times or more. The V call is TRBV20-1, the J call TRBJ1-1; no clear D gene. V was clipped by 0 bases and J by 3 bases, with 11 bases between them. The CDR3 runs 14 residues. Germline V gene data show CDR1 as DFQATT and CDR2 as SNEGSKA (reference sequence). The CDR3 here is CSARDLSSDTEAFF. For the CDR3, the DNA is TGCAGTGCTAGAGACCTATCCTCGGACACTGAAGCTTTCTTT.